The 3 T cell receptor beta chains reported below all come from one sample, sequenced in a study of Ad26.COV2.S vaccination and SARS-CoV-2 variants. Clones were sequenced by immunoSEQ multiplex PCR, and TCRdb holds only the in-frame ones, with some missing. The sample records around 240,000 clones, over 75% being singletons. As for treatment: some 20 received Ad26.COV2.S at low or high dose, single or two shots; five or six received placebo; per-sample allocation not given. Sampling took place 63 days after the first vaccine or placebo injection. Sequencing used peripheral blood, obtained in a trial of Ad26.COV2.S vaccine versus placebo. Every receptor here comes from a person aged 18 to 59 who received the Ad26.COV2.S COVID-19 vaccine or a placebo.

The rearrangement links TRBV30 to TRBJ1-3; D may be TRBD1 (5 bases). Trimming shortened V by 4 bases and J by 4 bases, and 11 bases separated the two germline ends. The CDR3 has 13 residues. CDR1 is GTSNPN, CDR2 SVGIG, per germline (reference sequence). The CDR3 is CAWTERGGNTIYF. The CDR3 region has the DNA TGTGCCTGGACCGAACGGGGGGGAAACACCATATATTTT.

This clone is a singleton in its sample. The rearrangement links TRBV6-6 to TRBJ2-1; D gene ambiguous. V was trimmed by 5 bases and J by 6 bases, leaving 8 bases between them. CDR3 length equals 12 residues. CDR1 and CDR2 (germline): MNHNY, SVGAGI (reference sequence). CDR3 nucleotide sequence: TGTGCCAGCAGTCCACCCCGCAATGAGCAGTTCTTC. Translating it yields CASSPPRNEQFF.

The J gene is TRBJ1-2, the V gene TRBV30, with D unclear. V was shortened by 2 bases and J by 3 bases, with 13 bases between the two germline ends. The germline gives CDR1 GTSNPN, CDR2 SVGIG (reference sequence). The CDR3 sequence is 14 residues long. In DNA form, the CDR3 reads TGTGCCTGGAGTACCCGACAAGGCCACTATGGCTACACCTTC. It yields the protein CAWSTRQGHYGYTF.